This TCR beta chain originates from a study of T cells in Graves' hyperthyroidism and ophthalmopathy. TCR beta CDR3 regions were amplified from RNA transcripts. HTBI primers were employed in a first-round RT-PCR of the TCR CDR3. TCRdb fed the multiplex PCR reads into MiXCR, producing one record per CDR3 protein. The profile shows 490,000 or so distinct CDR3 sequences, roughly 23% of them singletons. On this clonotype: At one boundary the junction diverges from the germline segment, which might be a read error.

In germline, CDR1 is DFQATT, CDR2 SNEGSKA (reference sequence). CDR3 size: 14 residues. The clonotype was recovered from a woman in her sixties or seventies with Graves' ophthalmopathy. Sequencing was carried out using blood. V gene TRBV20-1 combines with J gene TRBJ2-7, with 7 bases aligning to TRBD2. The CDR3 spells CSAGDGGSNYEQYF. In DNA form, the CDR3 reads TGCAGTGCTGGAGATGGCGGGAGTAACTACGAGCAGTACTTC.